Listed below are T cell receptor beta chains from one sample, sequenced in a study of cytomegalovirus exposure and HLA in healthy donors. Libraries were prepared by immunoSEQ multiplex PCR; TCRdb keeps only in-frame clonotypes and omits some of them. The sample contains around 150,000 clones, roughly 76% of which appear only once. The sequencing sample was made of PBMCs. These receptors came from a young man in good health and CMV-seronegative. CDR3s include the opening cysteine and the closing phenylalanine or tryptophan.

v_call	j_call	cdr3_aa
TRBV5-4	TRBJ2-5	CASSSRQIEETQYF
TRBV11-2	TRBJ2-5	CASSLGAGGQETQYF
TRBV29-1	TRBJ2-4	CSVAGDRAVGVGIQYF
TRBV28	TRBJ2-4	CASSLPGRTAKNIQYF
TRBV11-1	TRBJ2-3	CASSSTSGRNTDTQYF
TRBV29-1	TRBJ1-2	CSVVFGGAFHGYTF
TRBV5-1	TRBJ2-3	CASSLESTSWPSTDTQYF
TRBV9	TRBJ2-2	CASSVGSGELLF
TRBV6-5	TRBJ2-2	CASSWGEATGELFF
TRBV29-1	TRBJ2-3	CSVERSQGRTDTQYF
TRBV6-6	TRBJ2-5	CASSFPGQGARETQYF
TRBV28	TRBJ2-7	CASSLRQGAAYEQYF
TRBV6-5	TRBJ1-6	CASSYSEGAASPLHF
TRBV2	TRBJ2-7	CASSLAGGSSYEQYF
TRBV7-2	TRBJ1-6	CASRHIRDRGLDSPLHF
TRBV18	TRBJ2-3	CASSPITKQGRSTDTQYF
TRBV5-1	TRBJ2-7	CASSLGQGDYEQYF
TRBV2	TRBJ2-5	CASSENREEAQYF
TRBV2	TRBJ1-2	CASSVTGNYGYTF
TRBV6-1	TRBJ2-3	CASARATTDTQYF
TRBV7-9	TRBJ2-7	CASSLSGGSYEQYF
TRBV6-5	TRBJ2-5	CASSRTGKETQYF
TRBV2	TRBJ2-3	CASTEDLAGADTQYF
TRBV11-3	TRBJ2-1	CASNPLAGGNEQFF
TRBV19	TRBJ1-5	CASSDRAKEPQHF
TRBV11-2	TRBJ2-5	CASSVVGTGALKQYF
TRBV6-1	TRBJ1-1	CASSARQGASEAFF
TRBV29-1	TRBJ2-5	CSVEGRQETQYF
TRBV18	TRBJ2-7	CASSPRQGTYEQYF
TRBV11-2	TRBJ2-1	CASSLGRYNEQFF
TRBV5-1	TRBJ2-2	CASSLEGGAGELFF
TRBV5-1	TRBJ2-1	CASSLDGGLVGEQFF
TRBV28	TRBJ2-1	CASSPGPGRGEQFF
TRBV19	TRBJ2-7	CASSPGSLYEQYF
TRBV27	TRBJ2-7	CASSTGLAAPYEQYF
TRBV5-1	TRBJ2-5	CASSFSGLAGAGETQYF
TRBV28	TRBJ2-1	CASSLLGGQRFNEQFF
TRBV15	TRBJ2-5	CATSRSGQPKETQYF
TRBV7-6	TRBJ1-6	CASSLRVADSPLHF
TRBV11-3	TRBJ2-5	CASSLGGLEQETQYF
TRBV19	TRBJ2-7	CASSIRTGTYEQYF
TRBV28	TRBJ2-1	CASSLMAGGRNEQFF
TRBV6-6	TRBJ2-7	CASSHLTGPYEQYF